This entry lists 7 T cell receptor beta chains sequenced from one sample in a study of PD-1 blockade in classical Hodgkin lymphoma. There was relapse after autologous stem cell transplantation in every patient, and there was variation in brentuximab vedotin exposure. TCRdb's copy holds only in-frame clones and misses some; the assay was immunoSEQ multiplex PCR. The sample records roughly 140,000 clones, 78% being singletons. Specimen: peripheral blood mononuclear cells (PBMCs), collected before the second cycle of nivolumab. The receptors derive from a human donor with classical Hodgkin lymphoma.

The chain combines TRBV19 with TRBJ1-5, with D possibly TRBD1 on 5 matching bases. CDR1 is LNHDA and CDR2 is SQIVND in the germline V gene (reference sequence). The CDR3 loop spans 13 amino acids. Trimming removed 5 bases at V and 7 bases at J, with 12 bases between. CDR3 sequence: CASSVRGDQPQHF. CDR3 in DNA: TGTGCCAGTAGTGTGAGGGGAGACCAGCCCCAGCATTTT.

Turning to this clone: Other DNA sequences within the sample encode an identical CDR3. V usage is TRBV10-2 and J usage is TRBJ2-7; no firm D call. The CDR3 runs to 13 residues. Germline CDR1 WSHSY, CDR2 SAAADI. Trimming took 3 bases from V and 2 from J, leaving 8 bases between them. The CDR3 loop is CASSEIGPYEQYF. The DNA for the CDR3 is TGCGCCAGCAGTGAAATAGGGCCCTACGAGCAGTACTTC.

CDR3 amino acids: CASSQEAGGQETQYF. CDR3 in DNA: TGCGCCAGCAGCCAAGAGGCGGGAGGCCAAGAGACCCAGTACTTC. The chain has TRBV4-3 and TRBJ2-5; 8 nucleotides agree with TRBD2. Germline values: CDR1 LGHNA, CDR2 YSLEER. This CDR3 contains 15 residues. The V segment lost 0 bases and the J segment 1 base; nucleotides outside the gene matches: 1.

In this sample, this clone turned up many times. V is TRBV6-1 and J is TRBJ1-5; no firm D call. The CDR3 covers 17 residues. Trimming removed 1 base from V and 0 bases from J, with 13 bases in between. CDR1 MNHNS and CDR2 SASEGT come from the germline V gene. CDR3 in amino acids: CASSEEGRSNSNQPQHF. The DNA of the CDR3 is TGTGCCAGCAGTGAAGAGGGCAGGTCTAATAGCAATCAGCCCCAGCATTTT.

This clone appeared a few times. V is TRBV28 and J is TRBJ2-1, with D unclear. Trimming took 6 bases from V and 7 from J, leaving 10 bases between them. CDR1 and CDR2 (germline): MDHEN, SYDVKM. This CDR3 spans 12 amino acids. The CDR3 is CASSDRWNEQFF. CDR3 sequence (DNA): TGTGCCAGCAGCGATAGGTGGAATGAGCAGTTCTTC.

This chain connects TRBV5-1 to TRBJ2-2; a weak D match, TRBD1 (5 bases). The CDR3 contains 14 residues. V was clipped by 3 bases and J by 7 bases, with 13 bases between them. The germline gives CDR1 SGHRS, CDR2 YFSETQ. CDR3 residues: CASSSPRTYGELFF. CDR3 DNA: TGCGCCAGCAGCTCTCCTAGGACATACGGGGAGCTGTTTTTT. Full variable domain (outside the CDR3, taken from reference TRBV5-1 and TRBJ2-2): KAGVTQTPRYLIKTRGQQVTLSCSPISGHRSVSWYQQTPGQGLQFLFEYFSETQRNKGNFPGRFSGRQFSNSRSEMNVSTLELGDSALYLCASSSPRTYGELFFGEGSRLTVL.

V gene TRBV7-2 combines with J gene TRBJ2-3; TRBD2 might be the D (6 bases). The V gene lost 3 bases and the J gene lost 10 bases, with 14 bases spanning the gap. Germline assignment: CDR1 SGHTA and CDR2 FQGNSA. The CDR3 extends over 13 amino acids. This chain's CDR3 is CASSLGGRGSQYF. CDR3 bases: TGTGCCAGCAGCTTGGGGGGTCGGGGATCGCAGTATTTT.